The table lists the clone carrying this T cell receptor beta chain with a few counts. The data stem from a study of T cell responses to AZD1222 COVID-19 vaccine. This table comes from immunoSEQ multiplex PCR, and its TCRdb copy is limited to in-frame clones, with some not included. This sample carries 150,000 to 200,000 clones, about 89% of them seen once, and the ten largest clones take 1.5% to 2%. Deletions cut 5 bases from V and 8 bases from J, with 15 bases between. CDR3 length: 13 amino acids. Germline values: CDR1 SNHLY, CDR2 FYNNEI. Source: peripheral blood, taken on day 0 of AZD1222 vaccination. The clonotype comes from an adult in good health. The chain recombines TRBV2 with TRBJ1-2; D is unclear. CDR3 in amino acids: CASSSTTSWGYTF. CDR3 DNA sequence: TGTGCCAGCAGTTCGACAACTAGTTGGGGCTACACCTTC.